The rows below give T cell receptor beta chains drawn from one sample of a study of CD8 T cells in Susac syndrome. TCRdb re-derived calls from the immunoSEQ multiplex PCR reads in MiXCR, one entry per CDR3 protein. Altogether some 260,000 distinct CDR3 sequences are present, around 84% being singletons, with the ten largest covering about 0.11%. Specimen: CD8+ T cells from PBMCs. These receptors were taken from a human donor with multiple sclerosis. Both conserved end residues are part of each CDR3. The D gene is left open where the match is weak. Not every row has a clone size; where given, it reads once, few, many or a size class.

>TRBJ2-4|TRBV30|TRBD2|.
TGTGCCTGGAGTGTCGGGCGGGGGGATCTAGCCAAAAACATTCAGTACTTC
CAWSVGRGDLAKNIQYF
>TRBJ2-5|TRBV6-5|.|few
TGTGCCAGCAGTTACTCGACCAGGGGGGAGGAGACCCAGTACTTC
CASSYSTRGEETQYF
>TRBJ2-1|TRBV12-3/TRBV12-4|.|many
TGTGCCAGCAGCTTAAGCTACAATGAGCAGTTCTTC
CASSLSYNEQFF
>TRBJ2-7|TRBV28|.|few
TGTGCCAGCTCACCGGGTTGGTCCTACGAGCAGTACTTC
CASSPGWSYEQYF
>TRBJ1-1|TRBV7-9|TRBD1|.
TGTGCCAGCAGCTCCGCGTGGACAGGGGGCCAGAACACTGAAGCTTTCTTT
CASSSAWTGGQNTEAFF
>TRBJ1-1|TRBV29-1|.|.
TGCAGCGTTGTGAAGGAAGGGACTGAAGCTTTCTTT
CSVVKEGTEAFF
>TRBJ2-1|TRBV12-3/TRBV12-4|.|.
TGTGCCAGCAGTTTGCCGGGACGGACCTACAATGAGCAGTTCTTC
CASSLPGRTYNEQFF
>TRBJ2-1|TRBV14|.|few
TGTGCCAGCAGCCCCCGCTTCAATGAGCAGTTCTTC
CASSPRFNEQFF
>TRBJ2-5|TRBV4-1|TRBD2|.
TGCGCCAGCAGCCACGGCGGGAGGGCTTTGGAGACCCAGTACTTC
CASSHGGRALETQYF
>TRBJ2-3|TRBV4-1|.|.
TGCGCCAGCAGCCAAGTTCCAATACCGGGGACGCAGTATTTT
CASSQVPIPGTQYF
>TRBJ2-7|TRBV15|.|.
TGTGCCACCAGCGTCCCGGGGCTCGACGAGCAGTACTTC
CATSVPGLDEQYF
>TRBJ2-7|TRBV20-1|TRBD2|few
TGCAGTGCTAGAGACGTTCTAGCGGGGTCACCCTACGAGCAGTACTTC
CSARDVLAGSPYEQYF
>TRBJ2-5|TRBV20-1|.|once
TGCAGTGCTAGAACCAGACAGGTTGGAGAGACCCAGTACTTC
CSARTRQVGETQYF
>TRBJ2-1|TRBV19|.|.
TGTGCCAGTAGTATAGATCATAATCTTGAAGGTTCATATGAGCAGTTCTTC
CASSIDHNLEGSYEQFF
>TRBJ1-6|TRBV20-1|.|.
TGCAGTGCTAGTTGGCCAGGGGACTCACCCCTCCACTTT
CSASWPGDSPLHF
>TRBJ2-7|TRBV12-3/TRBV12-4|TRBD1|.
TGTGCCAGCAGTCTTAAAACAGGGGCCGGTTCCAACGAGCAGTACTTC
CASSLKTGAGSNEQYF
>TRBJ2-7|TRBV28|TRBD2|.
TGTGCCTGCCGGGGAGGGATGGTTTACTACTTC
CACRGGMVYYF
>TRBJ2-1|TRBV27|.|.
TGTGCCAGCATATTAAGGGGGAGCAATGAGCAGTTCTTC
CASILRGSNEQFF
>TRBJ2-1|TRBV5-1|.|.
TGCGCCAGCAGCTTGGAACTAGTTTCACGGTCGACCTACAATGAGCAGTTCTTC
CASSLELVSRSTYNEQFF
>TRBJ1-1|TRBV27|.|.
TGTGCCAGCAGTTTACAGGGATCTGAAGCTTTCTTT
CASSLQGSEAFF
>TRBJ2-7|TRBV5-4|TRBD1|.
TGTGCCAGCAGCCCCGACCGGGACAGGGGCCACGAGCAGTACTTC
CASSPDRDRGHEQYF
>TRBJ2-1|TRBV3-1|TRBD2|.
TGTGCCAGCAGGCCCGGGACTAGCGGGGTGATGGTGGGGAATGAGCAGTTCTTC
CASRPGTSGVMVGNEQFF
>TRBJ2-7|TRBV27|.|.
TGTGCCAGCAGCCGCGGTGTCAACGAGCAGTACTTC
CASSRGVNEQYF
>TRBJ2-5|TRBV6-2/TRBV6-3|.|.
TGTGCCAGCAGTTACGAGGCGGCGGTCCAGGATACCCAGTACTTC
CASSYEAAVQDTQYF
>TRBJ2-1|TRBV7-8|TRBD2|.
TGTGCCAGCAGCACTAGGACTAGCCGGGACGAGCAGTTCTTC
CASSTRTSRDEQFF
>TRBJ2-3|TRBV30|.|.
TGTGCCTGGAGCCGGGGCAGATCTAGCACAGATACGCAGTATTTT
CAWSRGRSSTDTQYF
>TRBJ2-6|TRBV29-1|.|.
TGCAGCGTTGAAACAAGGAGCTTCTCTGGGGCCAACGTCCTGACTTTC
CSVETRSFSGANVLTF
>TRBJ2-1|TRBV7-9|TRBD2|.
TGTGCCAGCAGCACCGGGCGACAAAGCGGGAGGGCATCGAATGAGCAGTTCTTC
CASSTGRQSGRASNEQFF
>TRBJ2-7|TRBV29-1|TRBD1|.
TGCAGCGTCCTTGACCTACAGGGGGAGTACGAGCAGTACTTC
CSVLDLQGEYEQYF
>TRBJ2-7|TRBV28|TRBD1|.
TGTGCCAGCAGTTTAGGTATGGACAGGGTATTCGAGCAGTACTTC
CASSLGMDRVFEQYF
>TRBJ2-1|TRBV3-1|.|.
TGTGCCAGCAGCCCGGCCCGAGGGACCCCTCGATACAATGAGCAGTTCTTC
CASSPARGTPRYNEQFF
>TRBJ2-1|TRBV28|TRBD2|.
TGTGCCAGCAGCCAAATCCGACTAGCGGGCTACAATGAGCAGTTCTTC
CASSQIRLAGYNEQFF
>TRBJ1-1|TRBV27|TRBD1|.
TGTGCCAGCAGTTCCGCGGGACAGATGAACACTGAAGCTTTCTTT
CASSSAGQMNTEAFF
>TRBJ1-5|TRBV4-1|.|few
TGCGCCAGCAGCCAAGTCTTCGATACTAATCAGCCCCAGCATTTT
CASSQVFDTNQPQHF
>TRBJ1-5|TRBV2|.|once
TGTGCCAGCATTGGGGGATATAATCAGCCCCAGCATTTT
CASIGGYNQPQHF
>TRBJ2-7|TRBV14|TRBD2|.
TGTGCCAGCAGCTGGGGGGGGTACGAGCAGTACTTC
CASSWGGYEQYF
>TRBJ2-1|TRBV7-3|TRBD1|.
TGTGCCAGCAGCTTACCCGGGACAGGCCAAAATGAGCAGTTCTTC
CASSLPGTGQNEQFF
>TRBJ2-7|TRBV27|.|few
TGTGCCAGCAGTCCCCTCAGCGCCTTCTCCTACGAGCAGTACTTC
CASSPLSAFSYEQYF
>TRBJ2-3|TRBV28|.|once
TGTGCCAGCAGTGCCCCACTGGAGGCAGACAGATTTACGCAGTATTTT
CASSAPLEADRFTQYF
>TRBJ1-2|TRBV30|.|.
TGTGCCTGGAGTGTTCCGGGTCGGTCGTTCTATGGCTACACCTTC
CAWSVPGRSFYGYTF
>TRBJ2-1|TRBV28|.|.
TGTGCCAGCAGTTTTACGCGGAACTACAATGAGCAGTTCTTC
CASSFTRNYNEQFF
>TRBJ2-7|TRBV11-2|TRBD2|.
TGTGCCAGCAGCTTATGGGGCGGGAGATCCAACGAGCAGTACTTC
CASSLWGGRSNEQYF
>TRBJ2-1|TRBV6-4|TRBD2|few
TGTGCCAGCAGTGTCTTAGCGGGAGCCTCGAGGAATGAGCAGTTCTTC
CASSVLAGASRNEQFF
>TRBJ2-1|TRBV27|TRBD2|.
TGTGCCAGCAGCCGTACTAGCGGGAGGTTAAGTGAGCAGTTCTTC
CASSRTSGRLSEQFF
>TRBJ2-5|TRBV3-1|.|.
TGTGCCAGCAGCCAAGATATGGGACGGAAAGAGACCCAGTACTTC
CASSQDMGRKETQYF
>TRBJ2-1|TRBV7-9|TRBD2|.
TGTGCCAGCAGCACCCCGTTGGTAGCGGGAAATGAGCAGTTCTTC
CASSTPLVAGNEQFF
>TRBJ1-1|TRBV27|.|.
TGTGCCAGCAGTTGGGGTTTGGGGAACACTGAAGCTTTCTTT
CASSWGLGNTEAFF
>TRBJ2-7|TRBV28|.|.
TGTGCCAGCAGTTTTGGAGGGTTTGGCGAGCAGTACTTC
CASSFGGFGEQYF
>TRBJ1-2|TRBV30|.|.
TGTGCCTGGAGTGTCAAGGGCTACCGCTATGGCTACACCTTC
CAWSVKGYRYGYTF
>TRBJ1-5|TRBV2|.|.
TGTGCCAGCAGTGAAGGGACAGACTCTAATCAGCCCCAGCATTTT
CASSEGTDSNQPQHF
>TRBJ1-2|TRBV12-5|TRBD1|.
TGTGCTAGTGGTCCTCAATGGGACAGATATGGCTACACCTTC
CASGPQWDRYGYTF
>TRBJ1-1|TRBV7-9|.|.
TGTGCCAGCAGCCCGGGGTTGGGGAAGGATGAAGCTTTCTTT
CASSPGLGKDEAFF
>TRBJ2-1|TRBV2|TRBD1|.
TGTGCCAGCAGTCCGGGACAGGGGTTTGTTGAGCAGTTCTTC
CASSPGQGFVEQFF